The clone carrying this T cell receptor (beta chain) was found once. The sample is drawn from a study of cytomegalovirus exposure and HLA in healthy donors. Germline-derived CDR1 and CDR2 are SGHKS and YYEKEE (reference sequence). CDR3 size: 16 residues. The ends lost 1 base at V and 3 bases at J; junction bases unmatched: 7. In the PCR, 60 Vbeta and 13 Jbeta primers were used. The method was immunoSEQ multiplex PCR; TCRdb's version includes in-frame clones alone and lacks a portion of them. The sample includes about 170,000 clones, almost 80% seen only once; the top ten take around 0.96%. The chain uses TRBV5-5 and TRBJ2-7; TRBD1 agrees at 10 bases. The TCR originated in a woman aged 45-60 years in good health and CMV-seropositive. The sequencing sample was made of PBMCs. CDR3 sequence reads: CASSLLGTGDLYEQYF. The CDR3 nucleotides read TGTGCCAGCAGCTTGTTAGGGACAGGGGATCTCTACGAGCAGTACTTC.